This entry is about one T cell receptor beta chain. Its specificity is unknown. A sample-barcoded 5' primer and a J-beta primer mix were used in a second PCR of roughly 7 to 11 cycles. A single record per CDR3 protein comes from TCRdb applying MiXCR to the 5' RACE reads. The profile covers roughly 680,000 distinct CDR3 sequences, with roughly half appearing a single time and 13% taken by the ten largest. CDR1 is ENHRY, CDR2 SYGVKD, per germline. CDR3 length: 16 amino acids. This sample stems from a study of blood T cells in healthy people across ages. Study results and limitations: Underestimates were what the diversity estimates from one million T cells were considered to be. CMV status of donors was unknown, possibly confounding expanded clonotype changes.

Every donor provided 9.5 to 10 milliliters of peripheral blood. Sequenced sample: blood. The sequence came from a woman over 75 in good health. The genes are TRBV10-3 and TRBJ2-4; 8 bases fit TRBD1. The DNA end lines up better with TRBJ2-7; the J call may be wrong. CDR3 nucleotide sequence: TGTGCCATCAGGGATACCGGGACAGGTTTGAGCCACGAGCAGTACTTC. Its translation: CAIRDTGTGLSHEQYF.